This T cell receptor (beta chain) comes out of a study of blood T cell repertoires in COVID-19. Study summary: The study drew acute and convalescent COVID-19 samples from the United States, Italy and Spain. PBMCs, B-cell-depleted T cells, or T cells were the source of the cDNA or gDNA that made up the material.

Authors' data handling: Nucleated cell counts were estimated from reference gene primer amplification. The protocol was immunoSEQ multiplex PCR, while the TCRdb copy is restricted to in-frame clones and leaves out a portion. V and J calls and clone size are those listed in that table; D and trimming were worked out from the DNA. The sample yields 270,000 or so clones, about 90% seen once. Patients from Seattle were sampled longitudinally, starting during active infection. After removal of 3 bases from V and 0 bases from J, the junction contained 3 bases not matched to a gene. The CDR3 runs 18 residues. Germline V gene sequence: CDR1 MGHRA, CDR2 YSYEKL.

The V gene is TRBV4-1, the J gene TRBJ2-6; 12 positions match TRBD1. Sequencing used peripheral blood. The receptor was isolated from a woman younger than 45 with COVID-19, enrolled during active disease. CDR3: CASSQPGQGASGANVLTF. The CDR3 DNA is TGCGCCAGCAGCCAGCCGGGACAGGGGGCCTCTGGGGCCAACGTCCTGACTTTC.